The present T cell receptor beta chain was sequenced within a study of STAT3 mutations in large granular lymphocyte leukemia. Study-wide results and caveats: Differing intervals and regimens complicate linking therapy response to clone burden. Every T-LGLL patient had at least one immunodominant TCRbeta clonotype.

The repertoire was sequenced with immunoSEQ multiplex PCR; TCRdb's copy has only in-frame clones and lacks some. The sample has around 39,000 clones, roughly 84% seen once. This clone was found once. Its specificity is not known. The sequenced sample consisted of PBMCs. The sequence came from a human donor with T large granular lymphocyte leukemia. Some clones in this sample may be carry-over from other donors' samples.

The CDR3 coding sequence is TGTGCCAGCAGCCGACGGGGCGTGTACGAGCAGTACTTC. Protein sequence: CASSRRGVYEQYF. The chain joins TRBV5-4 to TRBJ2-7; either TRBD1 or TRBD2 may fit D (5 bases each). Germline CDR1 SGHNT, CDR2 YYREEE (reference sequence). The CDR3 runs 13 residues. V was cut by 4 bases and J by 4 bases, with 12 bases left in between.